The 20 T cell receptor beta chains listed next were all sequenced from one sample in a study of neurological immune-mediated disorders (dated by TCRdb to between 2018 and 2020). Library generation was performed with 5' RACE. Sequenced using an Illumina HiSeq 2500. The raw public data were reprocessed by TCRdb itself: fastp quality trimming at Q25, MiXCR clonotype calling, in-frame beta chains only. Every CDR3 protein is listed once, alongside the most common genes and DNA of its rows. For this sample there are approximately 4,800 distinct CDR3 sequences; 23% appear just once. Roughly 45% of the sample rests with the top ten. The sample taken for sequencing was CD8+ T cells from blood. These receptors were collected from a woman aged 55-70 years with HTLV-1-associated myelopathy (HAM/TSP).

This clonotype was observed many times. The chain carries TRBV27 and TRBJ2-7; D ambiguous. V gave up 5 bases and J gave up 6 bases, with 14 bases separating them. CDR1 MNHEY and CDR2 SMNVEV come from the germline V gene (reference sequence). The CDR3 is 13 residues long. In nucleotides, the CDR3 is TGTGCCAGCAGTGGCGGATGGGGATCCGAGCAGTACTTC. This codes for CASSGGWGSEQYF.

By sample fraction, this clonotype is hyperexpanded. The chain uses TRBV6-5 and TRBJ2-7; 8 positions agree with TRBD2. The V gene's germline CDR1 is MNHEY and CDR2 SVGAGI. This CDR3 is 15 amino acids long. V shed 5 bases and J 3 bases; nucleotides not matched to a gene: 9. The CDR3 bases are TGTGCCAGCAGTAACCCACTAGCGGCAGACTACGAGCAGTACTTC. It yields the protein CASSNPLAADYEQYF.

Ten or more counts support this clonotype. The chain recombines TRBV29-1 with TRBJ2-7, with D perhaps matching TRBD2 (5 bases). V lost 0 bases and J 0 bases, leaving 18 bases between the germline ends. CDR1 and CDR2 (germline): SQVTM, ANQGSEA. The CDR3 totals 17 residues. The CDR3 region has the DNA TGCAGCGTTGAAGAGGCGTCTGATATAGGGAGCTCCTACGAGCAGTACTTC. It specifies CSVEEASDIGSSYEQYF.

This chain uses TRBV20-1 with TRBJ2-1; D remains ambiguous. The CDR3 is 12 residues long. Trimming removed 3 bases from V and 4 bases from J, with 7 bases in between. CDR1 is DFQATT and CDR2 is SNEGSKA in the germline V gene (reference sequence). CDR3 sequence reads: CSASSAYNEQFF. CDR3 DNA: TGCAGTGCTAGCTCCGCATACAATGAGCAGTTCTTC.

This clonotype counts as medium-sized. The chain combines TRBV5-1 with TRBJ2-1, with a possible D match to TRBD2 (6 bases). The CDR3 has 15 amino acids. The germline V gene has CDR1 SGHRS and CDR2 YFSETQ. V gave up 5 bases and J gave up 2 bases, with 14 bases separating them. The CDR3 sequence: CASSPEEGTYNEQFF. The CDR3 DNA follows: TGCGCCAGCAGTCCGGAGGAGGGAACCTACAATGAGCAGTTCTTC.

In this sample, this clonotype turned up a few times. The chain has TRBV6-1 and TRBJ1-2; TRBD1 aligns across 7 bases. The V gene's germline CDR1 is MNHNS and CDR2 SASEGT. J gave up 4 bases and V 5 bases, and 4 bases lay outside the gene matches. The CDR3 extends over 13 amino acids. DNA for the CDR3: TGTGCCAGCAGTCCAGGGGGATTCTATGGCTACACCTTC. It is translated as CASSPGGFYGYTF.

This rearrangement joins TRBV20-1 to TRBJ2-7; TRBD2 matches 14 bases. Germline V gene lookup returns CDR1 DFQATT and CDR2 SNEGSKA (reference sequence). Trimming took 5 bases from V and 3 from J; bases not matched to a gene: 3. CDR3 size: 14 residues. The CDR3 sequence: CSAPGLAGGYEQYF. The CDR3 DNA is TGCAGTGCTCCCGGACTAGCGGGGGGCTACGAGCAGTACTTC.

This clonotype was counted at least ten times. The chain links TRBV5-6 to TRBJ1-2; no clear D gene. The CDR3 is 14 residues long. The V gene lost 0 bases and the J gene lost 0 bases, with 6 bases spanning the gap. Germline V lookup: CDR1 SGHDT, CDR2 YYEEEE. The CDR3: CASSLVGSNYGYTF. The CDR3 nucleotides read TGTGCCAGCAGCTTGGTCGGCTCTAACTATGGCTACACCTTC.

This rearrangement joins TRBV20-1 to TRBJ2-1, with a tentative D call TRBD1 (6 bases). With 3 bases removed from V and 7 bases from J, the gap between germline ends came to 19 bases. This CDR3 is 15 amino acids long. Germline V gives CDR1 DFQATT, CDR2 SNEGSKA (reference sequence). The CDR3 sequence is CSASPSGHLGNEQFF. CDR3 bases: TGCAGTGCTAGTCCCTCGGGACACCTTGGAAATGAGCAGTTCTTC.

As for this clonotype: Sequence at one end of the junction differs from germline and may be a read error. V usage is TRBV9 and J usage is TRBJ1-1; unclear D gene. Germline CDR1 and CDR2: SGDLS and YYNGEE. The CDR3 has 16 residues. The CDR3 protein is CASTVVPDPAGTEAFF. DNA of the CDR3: TGTGCCAGCACCGTAGTCCCGGACCCAGCAGGCACTGAAGCTTTCTTT. Based on the CDR3 plus reference TRBV9 and TRBJ1-1, the full variable domain is DSGVTQTPKHLITATGQRVTLRCSPRSGDLSVYWYQQSLDQGLQFLIQYYNGEERAKGNILERFSAQQFPDLHSELNLSSLELGDSALYFCASTVVPDPAGTEAFFGQGTRLTVV.

This clonotype was counted ten times or more. The chain couples TRBV20-1 to TRBJ2-7; 10 nucleotides line up with TRBD2. Germline V gene sequence: CDR1 DFQATT, CDR2 SNEGSKA (reference sequence). Trimming took 6 bases from V and 3 from J; bases not matched to a gene: 8. This CDR3 has 14 residues. In nucleotides, the CDR3 is TGCAGTGCGGGCCTAGCGGGGGACCTCTACGAGCAGTACTTC. This codes for CSAGLAGDLYEQYF.

The chain carries TRBV3-1 and TRBJ2-1; D unresolved. Looked up from germline, CDR1 is LGHDT and CDR2 is YNNKEL (reference sequence). CDR3 length equals 11 residues. The V and J ends lost 8 bases and 9 bases respectively, with 11 bases between them. CDR3 in DNA: TGTGCCAGCCAAGGAGCCGGTGAGCAGTTCTTC. Encoded protein: CASQGAGEQFF.

By share, this clonotype ranks as large. The chain carries TRBV6-2 or TRBV6-3 and TRBJ1-5, with 8 bases matching TRBD1. Germline trimming cut 5 bases from V and 2 bases from J; bases unmatched to any gene: 5. Germline V gene sequence: CDR1 MNHEY, CDR2 SVGEGT. This CDR3 spans 15 amino acids. The CDR3, as DNA: TGTGCCAGCAGTCTGCAGGGGGCCGGCAATCAGCCCCAGCATTTT. Its translation: CASSLQGAGNQPQHF.

This rearrangement joins TRBV16 to TRBJ1-5; D might be TRBD1 (5 bases). The V gene's germline CDR1 is KGHSY and CDR2 FQNENV. The CDR3 runs 14 residues. With 5 bases removed from V and 5 bases from J, the gap between germline ends came to 13 bases. The CDR3 nucleotides are TGTGCCAGCAGCTCCGGGGGATGGGATCAGCCCCAGCATTTT. Translating it yields CASSSGGWDQPQHF.

CDR3 DNA: TGTGCCAGCAGTGCCGGACTAGAGGGAGGTCCCCTACGAGGGCAGTACTTC. It specifies CASSAGLEGGPLRGQYF. The chain is built from TRBV6-1 and TRBJ2-7; 7 nucleotides align to TRBD2. The length of the CDR3 is 17 residues. CDR1 MNHNS and CDR2 SASEGT come from the germline V gene. V lost 4 bases to trimming and J lost 9 bases; unmatched junction nucleotides: 21.

Points on this clonotype: The DNA is left out, because the CDR3 cannot be placed on it with certainty; the CDR3 is given as TCRdb lists it. V usage is TRBV6-1 and J usage is TRBJ2-7; TRBD2, the table's D call, was not compared with the DNA. Ends included, the CDR3 has 21 residues. Per the germline V gene, CDR1 is MNHNS and CDR2 is SASEGT. This CDR3 is CASSFYICSARERSVSYEQYF.

Sample share makes this clonotype medium-sized. The V call is TRBV7-9, the J call TRBJ1-3; no definite D call. Germline lookup yields CDR1 SEHNR and CDR2 FQNEAQ (reference sequence). The CDR3 has 15 amino acids. Trimming left V 3 bases short and J 2 bases short, with 11 bases between. CDR3: CASSLGGVAGNTIYF. The CDR3 DNA follows: TGTGCCAGCAGCTTGGGCGGGGTCGCTGGAAACACCATATATTTT.

The genes are TRBV20-1 and TRBJ1-2, with D perhaps matching TRBD1 (5 bases). V lost 0 bases, J lost 7 bases, and 9 bases lay in between. From germline, CDR1 is DFQATT and CDR2 SNEGSKA (reference sequence). The CDR3 has 12 amino acids. The CDR3: CSAREGGVGYTF. The CDR3 DNA follows: TGCAGTGCTAGAGAGGGAGGGGTTGGCTACACCTTC.

This clonotype has ten or more counts. This chain links TRBV10-3 with TRBJ2-1, with TRBD2 as a possible D gene (6 bases). V lost 2 bases to trimming and J lost 2 bases, with 13 bases between them. Per germline, CDR1 ENHRY and CDR2 SYGVKD. The CDR3 has 16 residues. The DNA for the CDR3 is TGTGCCATCAGTGAGGGGATAAGCGGGCCCTACAATGAGCAGTTCTTC. Translating it yields CAISEGISGPYNEQFF.

This clonotype is labeled medium-sized. The rearrangement links TRBV25-1 to TRBJ2-2; the D gene is possibly TRBD2 (8 bases). Trimming removed 4 bases from V and 3 bases from J, with 18 bases in between. Germline CDR1 MGHDK, CDR2 SYGVNS. The CDR3 length is 17 residues. CDR3 in amino acids: CASSGLAGQSYTGELFF. CDR3 DNA: TGTGCCAGCAGTGGTTTAGCGGGACAGAGTTACACCGGGGAGCTGTTTTTT.